These T cell receptor beta chains were read from a single sample in a study of cytomegalovirus exposure and HLA in healthy donors. The repertoire was sequenced with immunoSEQ multiplex PCR; TCRdb's copy has only in-frame clones and lacks some. The sample carries 150,000 or so clones, around 85% recorded once. The sample was PBMCs. All receptors come from a man in his fifties or sixties in good health and CMV-seropositive. The CDR3 runs from the conserved cysteine through the conserved F or W. Each record gives: CDR3 protein, CDR3 DNA, D gene, clone size, V gene, J gene. A D gene is named only where the DNA matches it firmly. Size is stated for part of the rows, as once, few or many counts, or as a class when the clone is expanded.

CASSAGTGAYEQYF	TGTGCCAGCAGCGCCGGGACAGGGGCCTACGAGCAGTACTTC	TRBD1	-	TRBV7-9	TRBJ2-7
CASSLKLTRELFF	TGTGCCAGCAGCTTAAAGCTCACCAGGGAGCTGTTTTTT	-	-	TRBV7-9	TRBJ2-2
CASSRGQGVSYNSPLHF	TGCGCCAGCAGCCGAGGACAGGGAGTATCCTATAATTCACCCCTCCACTTT	TRBD1	-	TRBV5-1	TRBJ1-6
CASSPPGQGYEQYF	TGTGCCAGCTCACCCCCGGGACAGGGTTACGAGCAGTACTTC	TRBD1	-	TRBV18	TRBJ2-7
CASIPDRGLYEQYF	TGTGCCAGCATCCCGGACAGGGGGCTGTACGAGCAGTACTTC	TRBD1	-	TRBV7-8	TRBJ2-7
CASTSRRMNTEAFF	TGCGCCAGCACCTCGAGGAGGATGAACACTGAAGCTTTCTTT	-	-	TRBV4-1	TRBJ1-1
CASSLTSGAYNEQFF	TGTGCCAGCAGCTTGACTAGCGGCGCCTACAATGAGCAGTTCTTC	TRBD2	-	TRBV6-6	TRBJ2-1
CASSLAGVAGGQETQYF	TGTGCCAGCAGCTTAGCGGGTGTAGCGGGAGGCCAAGAGACCCAGTACTTC	TRBD2	-	TRBV7-9	TRBJ2-5
CASSWALGTQYF	TGTGCCAGCAGCTGGGCTTTGGGGACCCAGTACTTC	-	-	TRBV7-2	TRBJ2-5
CASRYIPRDSPLHF	TGTGCCAGCAGATACATCCCACGGGATTCACCCCTCCACTTT	-	-	TRBV2	TRBJ1-6
CASSPLTGRSYNEQFF	TGTGCCAGCAGCCCCCTGACAGGCCGCTCCTACAATGAGCAGTTCTTC	-	-	TRBV7-9	TRBJ2-1
CAWSPGTFGYTF	TGTGCCTGGAGCCCCGGGACATTTGGCTACACCTTC	-	once	TRBV30	TRBJ1-2
CAWKWGPNTGELFF	TGTGCCTGGAAATGGGGGCCGAACACCGGGGAGCTGTTTTTT	-	-	TRBV30	TRBJ2-2
CASSPGQTGGYTF	TGTGCCAGCAGCCCGGGACAGACGGGGGGCTACACCTTC	TRBD1	-	TRBV6-1	TRBJ1-2
CASSFGGTQYF	TGTGCCAGCAGTTTCGGGGGGACCCAGTACTTC	-	-	TRBV28	TRBJ2-5
CASSYRGRDTGELFF	TGCGCCAGCAGTTACAGGGGGCGGGACACCGGGGAGCTGTTTTTT	TRBD1	-	TRBV6-5	TRBJ2-2
CAWSEGGLGTGELFF	TGTGCCTGGAGCGAAGGCGGGCTCGGCACCGGGGAGCTGTTTTTT	-	-	TRBV30	TRBJ2-2
CASKEGTGLGEQYF	TGTGCCAGCAAAGAGGGGACAGGCCTTGGGGAGCAGTACTTC	TRBD1	-	TRBV2	TRBJ2-7
CATSRDIGLAEETQYF	TGTGCCACCAGCAGAGATATTGGACTAGCGGAAGAGACCCAGTACTTC	TRBD2	-	TRBV15	TRBJ2-5
CASSGRDRVRTEAFF	TGTGCCAGCTCAGGCCGGGACAGGGTAAGAACTGAAGCTTTCTTT	TRBD1	-	TRBV18	TRBJ1-1
CARREVAGVNEQFF	TGTGCTCGGCGCGAAGTAGCGGGAGTCAATGAGCAGTTCTTC	TRBD2	few	TRBV30	TRBJ2-1
CASSSRTFSYEQYF	TGTGCCAGCAGCTCGAGGACATTTTCCTACGAGCAGTACTTC	-	-	TRBV11-2	TRBJ2-7
CASSQDWQGERTQYF	TGTGCCAGCAGCCAAGATTGGCAGGGGGAGCGGACCCAGTACTTC	TRBD1	few	TRBV4-2	TRBJ2-5
CASSPHRTSGGYDTGELFF	TGTGCCAGCAGCCCCCACCGGACTAGCGGGGGGTATGACACCGGGGAGCTGTTTTTT	TRBD2	few	TRBV4-2	TRBJ2-2
CASSFTSVSYNEQFF	TGCGCCAGCAGCTTTACTAGCGTATCCTACAATGAGCAGTTCTTC	TRBD2	-	TRBV5-1	TRBJ2-1
CAWNQGGTGELFF	TGTGCCTGGAACCAGGGTGGCACCGGGGAGCTGTTTTTT	-	-	TRBV30	TRBJ2-2
CASSLGGLLYNEQFF	TGTGCCAGCAGTTTAGGGGGCCTTCTTTACAATGAGCAGTTCTTC	-	-	TRBV28	TRBJ2-1
CASSLQGQKYEQYF	TGTGCCAGCAGCCTACAGGGACAGAAGTACGAGCAGTACTTC	TRBD1	-	TRBV5-4	TRBJ2-7
CASSPDRVPYGYTF	TGTGCCAGCTCACCAGACAGGGTCCCATATGGCTACACCTTC	TRBD1	-	TRBV18	TRBJ1-2
CARGFTNYGYTF	TGTGCCAGGGGGTTCACAAACTATGGCTACACCTTC	-	-	TRBV30	TRBJ1-2
CASRREEKLFF	TGCGCCAGCAGGAGGGAGGAAAAACTGTTTTTT	-	-	TRBV5-1	TRBJ1-4
CASSLRTGPYEQYF	TGTGCCAGCAGCTTAAGGACAGGACCCTACGAGCAGTACTTC	TRBD1	-	TRBV7-2	TRBJ2-7
CASVVGGEGNQPQHF	TGTGCCAGCGTCGTGGGAGGTGAGGGGAATCAGCCCCAGCATTTT	-	-	TRBV2	TRBJ1-5
CATSNRDRAAGNTIYF	TGTGCCACCAGCAACCGGGACAGGGCGGCTGGAAACACCATATATTTT	TRBD1	-	TRBV15	TRBJ1-3
CASSPRPVTEAYGYTF	TGTGCCAGCAGCCCCCGTCCCGTAACTGAGGCATATGGCTACACCTTC	-	-	TRBV7-9	TRBJ1-2
CASSLSGLATDTQYF	TGTGCCAGCAGTTTATCGGGACTAGCGACAGATACGCAGTATTTT	TRBD2	once	TRBV27	TRBJ2-3
CASIPITDTQYF	TGTGCCAGCATCCCAATCACAGATACGCAGTATTTT	-	-	TRBV7-9	TRBJ2-3
CASSPLAVYNEQFF	TGTGCCAGTAGTCCCCTAGCGGTTTACAATGAGCAGTTCTTC	TRBD2	-	TRBV27	TRBJ2-1
CASSYSGASNQPQHF	TGTGCCAGCAGTTACTCGGGGGCTAGCAATCAGCCCCAGCATTTT	-	-	TRBV6-5	TRBJ1-5
CASSSYRDTEAFF	TGTGCCAGCAGCTCCTACAGGGACACTGAAGCTTTCTTT	-	-	TRBV7-3	TRBJ1-1
CSTRGSHYGYTF	TGCAGCACTAGGGGGTCCCACTATGGCTACACCTTC	-	-	TRBV29-1	TRBJ1-2
CASSSLAPWTSGRANSYNEQFF	TGTGCCAGCAGCTCTCTAGCCCCCTGGACTAGCGGGAGAGCTAACTCCTACAATGAGCAGTTCTTC	TRBD2	-	TRBV7-6	TRBJ2-1
CAAGGPTYEQYF	TGTGCCGCCGGGGGTCCGACCTACGAGCAGTACTTC	-	-	TRBV10-3	TRBJ2-7
CAGASANEQFF	TGTGCCGGAGCCTCAGCTAATGAGCAGTTCTTC	-	-	TRBV6-6	TRBJ2-1
CASSMEQGTNEKLFF	TGTGCCAGTAGTATGGAGCAGGGGACTAATGAAAAACTGTTTTTT	-	few	TRBV19	TRBJ1-4
CASSLFISTDTQYF	TGTGCCAGCAGCTTGTTTATAAGCACAGATACGCAGTATTTT	-	-	TRBV7-2	TRBJ2-3
CASSFRPSYEQYF	TGTGCCAGCAGCTTCAGGCCTTCCTACGAGCAGTACTTC	-	-	TRBV11-3	TRBJ2-7
CASSFPRGGRAGELFF	TGTGCCAGCAGTTTCCCCCGGGGAGGACGGGCCGGGGAGCTGTTTTTT	-	-	TRBV28	TRBJ2-2
CASSRDRASQAFF	TGTGCCAGCAGCCGGGACAGAGCCTCCCAAGCTTTCTTT	TRBD1	few	TRBV2	TRBJ1-1
CASSLWTGDHEQYF	TGTGCCAGCAGCTTATGGACAGGGGATCACGAGCAGTACTTC	TRBD1	-	TRBV7-9	TRBJ2-7
CASSQNDRAGGDEQFF	TGCGCCAGCAGCCAGAACGACAGGGCGGGGGGCGATGAGCAGTTCTTC	-	-	TRBV5-1	TRBJ2-1